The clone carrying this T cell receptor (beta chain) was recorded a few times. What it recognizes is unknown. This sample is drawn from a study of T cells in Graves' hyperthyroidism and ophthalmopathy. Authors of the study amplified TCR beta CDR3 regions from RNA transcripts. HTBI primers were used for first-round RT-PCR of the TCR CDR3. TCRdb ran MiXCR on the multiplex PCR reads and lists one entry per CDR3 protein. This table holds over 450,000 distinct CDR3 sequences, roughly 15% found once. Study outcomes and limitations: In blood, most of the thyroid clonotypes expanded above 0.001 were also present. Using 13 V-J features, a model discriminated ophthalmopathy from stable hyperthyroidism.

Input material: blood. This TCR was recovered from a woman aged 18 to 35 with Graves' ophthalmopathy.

The CDR3 protein is CASSHGGDIGGRAAWETQYF. In nucleotides, the CDR3 is TGTGCCAGCAGCCATGGGGGGGACATTGGCGGGAGGGCCGCTTGGGAGACCCAGTACTTC. The chain is built from TRBV4-2 and TRBJ2-5, with TRBD2 identical over 9 bases. CDR1 is LGHNA and CDR2 is YNFKEQ in the germline V gene. The CDR3 loop spans 20 amino acids. V shed 3 bases, J shed 5 bases, and the junction held 22 bases outside the gene matches.